This TCR beta chain comes out of a study of monozygotic twins with inflammatory bowel disease. Findings and limits, study-wide: Repertoire similarity did not separate concordant from discordant twins, possibly from limited power.

From germline, CDR1 is LGHDT and CDR2 YNNKEL (reference sequence). The CDR3 is made up of 13 amino acids. About this clonotype: What it binds is not known.

Addition of UMIs with a 6-nucleotide sample barcode was achieved by template switching. Using TCRalpha and TCRbeta cDNA, the researchers carried out two nested PCRs that lasted around 15 and 9 cycles. From its re-call of the 5' RACE reads, TCRdb lists each CDR3 protein once, without DNA. Here the sample table reports around 210,000 distinct CDR3 sequences. The TCR originated in a human donor with ulcerative colitis or Crohn's disease, or a healthy co-twin of an affected twin (not recorded which). Input material: blood. The chain carries TRBV3-1 and TRBJ2-7. This CDR3 is CASSQERDYEQYF.